The 13 T cell receptor beta chains below all came from one sample that was sequenced in a study of CD8+ T cells in alopecia areata. Following RNA extraction, reverse transcription yielded cDNA that acted as the sequencing template. Profiled with immunoSEQ multiplex PCR; TCRdb holds only in-frame clones, not every one. Listed for the sample are about 300,000 clones, none seen a single time. Cells pooled from cutaneous lymph nodes were sorted on CD4, CD8alpha, NKG2D, NKG2ACE and other markers. Specimen: CD4+ T cells sorted from a lymph node. The receptors were gathered from a C3H/HeJ mouse with alopecia areata. The MHC haplotype of the strain is H2-k.

Comments on this clone: Germline and genes: mouse. The CDR3 goes on 3 residues after the read ends, and that part is filled in from the germline J gene. The V and J genes are TRBV19 and TRBJ1-6, with 7 bases matching TRBD1. TRBJ1-6 is reported as an ORF; its role is uncertain. This CDR3 comprises 16 residues. V lost 2 bases and J lost 6; bases outside the gene matches: 8. Germline lookup yields CDR1 FNHDT and CDR2 SITEND (reference sequence). CDR3 DNA (partial): TGTGCCAGCAGTATTTTGGGACAGACCCTTAATTCGCCC. Residues: CASSILGQTLNSP. The whole CDR3 protein is CASSILGQTLNSPLYF.

A word on this clone: The genes are named according to mouse. The read stops 4 residues short of the end of the CDR3; the missing end is completed from the germline J gene. V gene TRBV31 combines with J gene TRBJ1-2, with a weak D call TRBD1 (6 bases). This CDR3 contains 14 residues. The V end was cut by 0 bases, the J end by 3 bases, with 11 bases between. CDR1 GKSSPN and CDR2 SITVG come from the germline V gene. The CDR3 sequence: CAWSLGRGYSDYTF. Partial CDR3 DNA: TGTGCCTGGAGTCTAGGCAGGGGTTACTCC.

In this sample, this clone turned up a few times. The genes and germline here are from mouse. The read is 4 residues too short to cover the CDR3 end, so that end is filled in from the germline J gene. The chain joins TRBV13-1 to TRBJ2-7; TRBD2 might be the D (6 bases). V was pared by 0 bases and J by 0 bases, with 19 bases between. Germline CDR1 is NSHNY and CDR2 is SYGAGN. The CDR3 is made up of 18 amino acids. The CDR3 reads CASSDAGSAGGISYEQYF. CDR3 DNA (partial): TGTGCCAGCAGTGATGCAGGTTCGGCCGGGGGGATCTCCTAT.

This clone was detected a few times. Gene names are mouse gene names. The read terminates 4 residues ahead of where the CDR3 ends, so the germline J gene completes it. This sequence joins TRBV3 and TRBJ2-5; 8 bases are shared with TRBD2. CDR3 length: 14 amino acids. V gave up 5 bases and J gave up 2 bases; unmatched junction bases: 3. CDR1 is SNHLY and CDR2 is FYNGKV in the germline V gene (reference sequence). The chain's CDR3 is CASSTTGVQDTQYF. Partial CDR3 DNA: TGTGCCAGCAGCACGACTGGGGTCCAAGAC. The complete variable domain, with remaining parts taken from reference TRBV3 and TRBJ2-5, reads GPKVLQIPSHQIIDMGQMVTLNCDPVSNHLYFYWYKQILGQQMEFLVNFYNGKVMEKSKLFKDQFSVERPDGSYFTLKIQPTALEDSAVYFCASSTTGVQDTQYFGPGTRLLVL.

This clone was observed a handful of times. Genes here carry mouse names. The CDR3 is cut off 4 residues early in the read; its end comes from the germline J gene. The V and J genes are TRBV13-1 and TRBJ2-4; TRBD2 agrees at 11 bases. This CDR3 region has 14 residues. The germline V gene has CDR1 NSHNY and CDR2 SYGAGN. The sequenced part of the CDR3 DNA is TGTGCCAGCAGTGGGGGACTGGGGGAAAAC. Translating it yields CASSGGLGEN. The entire CDR3 reads CASSGGLGENTLYF.

In the case of this clone: Gene labels here are mouse ones. The observed sequence ends 4 residues before the CDR3 terminus, with the missing tail filled in from the germline J gene. The V call is TRBV5, the J call TRBJ2-4; 7 positions match TRBD1. Germline V gives CDR1 LGHNA, CDR2 YNLKQL (reference sequence). This CDR3 spans 15 amino acids. The DNA read from the CDR3 is TGTGCCAGCAGCCAAGATCCACAGGGGAAAAAC. Its protein product is CASSQDPQGKN. The full CDR3 reads CASSQDPQGKNTLYF.

This clone has just a few counts. Germline and genes here are mouse. The observed sequence ends 4 residues before the CDR3 terminus, with the missing tail filled in from the germline J gene. In the same sample, other DNA sequences code for this CDR3. The chain carries TRBV13-3 and TRBJ1-2, with TRBD1 matching over 7 bases. This CDR3 comprises 14 residues. Germline V lookup: CDR1 NNHDY, CDR2 SYVADS. The junction had 4 bases not matched to a gene; V was cut back by 5 bases and J by 0 bases. Partial CDR3 DNA: TGTGCCAGCAGCGTCAGGGGGGCAAACTCC. Protein sequence: CASSVRGANS. The entire CDR3 sequence reads CASSVRGANSDYTF.

This clone occurred many times. Gene names are mouse gene names. The DNA ends 3 residues before the CDR3 does, and the rest of the CDR3 is filled in from the germline J gene. The chain uses TRBV3 and TRBJ1-6; D is ambiguous. TRBJ1-6 counts as an open reading frame of uncertain function. Germline-derived CDR1 and CDR2 are SNHLY and FYNGKV (reference sequence). The CDR3 totals 10 residues. The covered CDR3 bases are TGTGCCAGCAGCCCTTTCCCC. Translated: CASSPFP. The full-length CDR3 reads as CASSPFPLYF.

The table lists this clone with a few counts. Gene names follow the mouse nomenclature. Read data end 4 residues before the CDR3 end; the end is taken from the germline J gene. Additional DNA sequences in this sample encode the identical CDR3. The chain links TRBV13-1 to TRBJ2-3; the D gene is possibly TRBD1 (7 bases). Germline loops: CDR1 NSHNY, CDR2 SYGAGN. V dropped 0 bases and J dropped 3 bases, with 14 bases sitting between them. This CDR3 comprises 16 residues. The part of the CDR3 DNA that was read is TGTGCCAGCAGTGATGCGGGAGGGGGCCGGGCAGAA. It specifies CASSDAGGGRAE. The CDR3 in its entirety is CASSDAGGGRAETLYF.

The table lists this clone with a few counts. Genes and germline are mouse. The CDR3 end is not reached by the read, which stops 4 residues before it; the germline J gene fills it in. The chain couples TRBV5 to TRBJ2-7; 13 bases agree with TRBD2. The CDR3 is 16 residues long. CDR1 is LGHNA, CDR2 YNLKQL, per germline (reference sequence). This CDR3 is CASSQTGTGGVYEQYF. The covered CDR3 bases are TGTGCCAGCAGCCAAACTGGGACTGGGGGGGTTTAT.

In regard to this clone: The genes are named according to mouse. The read stops 3 residues short of the end of the CDR3; the missing end is completed from the germline J gene. Other DNA sequences of this sample code for an identical CDR3. The chain links TRBV19 to TRBJ1-6; TRBD1 is a possible D gene (5 bases). TRBJ1-6 is designated an ORF whose function remains uncertain. Between the trimmed V and J ends, which lost 2 bases and 7 bases, there was a span of 10 bases. CDR3 length: 14 amino acids. Germline V lookup: CDR1 FNHDT, CDR2 SITEND (reference sequence). The sequenced CDR3 bases are TGTGCCAGCAGTATTAGGGGAGGGAATTCGCCC. Its protein product is CASSIRGGNSP. The whole CDR3 reads CASSIRGGNSPLYF.

This clone appeared a few times. This may arise from a read error, as a much more abundant clone is one base away. The listed genes are named as in mouse. The sample carries other DNA sequences with the same CDR3. CDR3 DNA, as far as it was read: TGTGCCAGCAGTGCGACAGGGGGCTAT. This codes for CASSATGGY. The full CDR3 protein is CASSATGGYEQYF. The V gene is TRBV13-3, the J gene TRBJ2-7; 9 nucleotides align to TRBD1. With the read ending 4 residues before the CDR3 end, the germline J gene is used to fill in that end. V gave up 3 bases and J gave up 3 bases; unmatched junction bases: 1. The CDR3 consists of 13 residues. Germline assignment: CDR1 NNHDY and CDR2 SYVADS.

On this clone: Gene names are mouse gene names. From the germline J gene comes the end of the CDR3, since the read stops 4 residues before it. Other DNA sequences in this specimen translate into the identical CDR3. This chain links TRBV19 with TRBJ2-3; D is possibly TRBD1 (6 bases). Trimming removed 2 bases from V and 1 base from J, with 8 bases in between. This CDR3 is 14 amino acids long. In germline, CDR1 is FNHDT, CDR2 SITEND (reference sequence). The CDR3 reads CASSIAGGAETLYF. CDR3 DNA (partial): TGTGCCAGCAGTATCGCAGGGGGTGCAGAA.